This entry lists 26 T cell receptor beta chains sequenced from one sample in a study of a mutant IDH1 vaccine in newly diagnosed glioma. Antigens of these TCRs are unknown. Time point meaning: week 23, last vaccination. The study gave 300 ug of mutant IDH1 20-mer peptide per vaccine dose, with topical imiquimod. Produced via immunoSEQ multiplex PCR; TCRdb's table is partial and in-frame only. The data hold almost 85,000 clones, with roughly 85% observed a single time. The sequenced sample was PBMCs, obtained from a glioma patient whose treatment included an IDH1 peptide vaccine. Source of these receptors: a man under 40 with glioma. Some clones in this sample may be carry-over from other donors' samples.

The CDR3 is CASSLWDGANVLTF. DNA of the CDR3: TGTGCCAGCAGCTTGTGGGATGGGGCCAACGTCCTGACTTTC. The V call is TRBV5-4, the J call TRBJ2-6; no definite D call. The germline V gene encodes CDR1 SGHNT and CDR2 YYREEE (reference sequence). Trimming stripped 1 base from V and 3 bases from J, with 5 bases between. The CDR3 is 14 residues long.

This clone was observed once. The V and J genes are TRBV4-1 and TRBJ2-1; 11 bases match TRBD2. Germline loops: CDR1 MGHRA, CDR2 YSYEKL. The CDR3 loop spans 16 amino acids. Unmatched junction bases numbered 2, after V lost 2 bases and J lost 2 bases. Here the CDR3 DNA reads TGCGCCAGCAGCCAACTACTAGCGGGGGCCTACAATGAGCAGTTCTTC. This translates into CASSQLLAGAYNEQFF.

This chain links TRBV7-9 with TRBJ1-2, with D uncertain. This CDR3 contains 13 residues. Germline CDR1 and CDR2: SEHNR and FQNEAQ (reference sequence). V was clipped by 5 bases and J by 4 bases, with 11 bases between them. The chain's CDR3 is CASSPGAPYGYTF. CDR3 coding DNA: TGTGCCAGCAGCCCAGGAGCACCCTATGGCTACACCTTC.

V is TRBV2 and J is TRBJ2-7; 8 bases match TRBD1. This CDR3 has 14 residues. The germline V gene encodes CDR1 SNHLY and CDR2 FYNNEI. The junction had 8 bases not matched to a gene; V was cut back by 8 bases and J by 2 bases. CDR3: CASFGQGRPYEQYF. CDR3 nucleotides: TGTGCCAGCTTTGGACAGGGTCGGCCCTACGAGCAGTACTTC. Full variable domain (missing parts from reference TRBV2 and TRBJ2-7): EPEVTQTPSHQVTQMGQEVILRCVPISNHLYFYWYRQILGQKVEFLVSFYNNEISEKSEIFDDQFSVERPDGSNFTLKIRSTKLEDSAMYFCASFGQGRPYEQYFGPGTRLTVT.

This CDR3 reads CASSIAPSAENIQYF. CDR3 bases: TGTGCCAGTAGTATAGCCCCATCGGCCGAAAACATTCAGTACTTC. This chain joins TRBV19 and TRBJ2-4; D not resolved. The CDR3 extends over 15 amino acids. CDR1 LNHDA and CDR2 SQIVND come from the germline V gene (reference sequence). V was cut by 1 base and J by 5 bases, with 12 bases left in between.

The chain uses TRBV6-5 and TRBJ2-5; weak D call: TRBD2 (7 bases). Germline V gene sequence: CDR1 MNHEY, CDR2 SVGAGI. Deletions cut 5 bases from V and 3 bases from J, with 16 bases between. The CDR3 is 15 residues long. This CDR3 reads CASSLGGGMEETQYF. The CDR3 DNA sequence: TGTGCCAGCAGTCTGGGGGGGGGCATGGAAGAGACCCAGTACTTC.

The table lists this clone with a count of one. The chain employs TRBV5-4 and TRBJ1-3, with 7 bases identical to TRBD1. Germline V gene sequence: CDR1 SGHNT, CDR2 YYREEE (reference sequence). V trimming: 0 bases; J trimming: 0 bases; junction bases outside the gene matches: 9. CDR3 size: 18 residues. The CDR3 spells CASSLGGTASVSGNTIYF. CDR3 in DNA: TGTGCCAGCAGCTTGGGCGGGACAGCCTCCGTCTCTGGAAACACCATATATTTT.

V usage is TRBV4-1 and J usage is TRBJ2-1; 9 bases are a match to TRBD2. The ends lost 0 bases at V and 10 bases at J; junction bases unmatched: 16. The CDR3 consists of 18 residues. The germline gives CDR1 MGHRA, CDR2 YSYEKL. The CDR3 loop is CASSQEAAGGPSGREQFF. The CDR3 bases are TGCGCCAGCAGCCAAGAAGCAGCGGGAGGCCCTTCGGGTCGGGAGCAGTTCTTC.

CDR3 amino acids: CASSQGQYNEQFF. CDR3 bases: TGTGCCAGCAGCCAGGGGCAGTACAATGAGCAGTTCTTC. This chain links TRBV7-3 with TRBJ2-1; maybe TRBD1 (6 bases). The CDR3 has 13 amino acids. Germline loops: CDR1 SGHTA, CDR2 FQGTGA. V lost 5 bases, J lost 4 bases, and 9 bases lay in between.

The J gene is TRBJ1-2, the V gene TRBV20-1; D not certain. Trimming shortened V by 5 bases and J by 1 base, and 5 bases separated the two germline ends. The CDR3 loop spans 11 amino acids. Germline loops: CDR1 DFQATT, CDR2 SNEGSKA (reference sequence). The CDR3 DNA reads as TGCAGTGCTCACGATAACTATGGCTACACCTTC. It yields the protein CSAHDNYGYTF.

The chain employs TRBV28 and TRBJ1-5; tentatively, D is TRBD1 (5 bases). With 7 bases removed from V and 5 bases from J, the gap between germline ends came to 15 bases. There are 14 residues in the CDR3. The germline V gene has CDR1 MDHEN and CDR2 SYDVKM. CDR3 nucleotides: TGTGCCAGCACCTATTACAGGTCCGATCAGCCCCAGCATTTT. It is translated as CASTYYRSDQPQHF.

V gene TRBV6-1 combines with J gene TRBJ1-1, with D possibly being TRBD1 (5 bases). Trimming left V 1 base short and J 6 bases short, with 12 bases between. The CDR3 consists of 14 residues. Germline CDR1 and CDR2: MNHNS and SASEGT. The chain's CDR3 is CASSEVMGGAEAFF. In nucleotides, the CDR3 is TGTGCCAGCAGTGAAGTTATGGGGGGGGCTGAAGCTTTCTTT.

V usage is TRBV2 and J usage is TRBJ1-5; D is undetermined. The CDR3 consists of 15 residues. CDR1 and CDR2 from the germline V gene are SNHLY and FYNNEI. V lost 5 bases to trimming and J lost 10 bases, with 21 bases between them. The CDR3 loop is CASSLTDGFFGPQHF. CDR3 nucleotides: TGTGCCAGCAGTCTCACGGACGGGTTCTTCGGACCCCAGCATTTT. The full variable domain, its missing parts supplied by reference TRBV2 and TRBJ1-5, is EPEVTQTPSHQVTQMGQEVILRCVPISNHLYFYWYRQILGQKVEFLVSFYNNEISEKSEIFDDQFSVERPDGSNFTLKIRSTKLEDSAMYFCASSLTDGFFGPQHFGDGTRLSIL.

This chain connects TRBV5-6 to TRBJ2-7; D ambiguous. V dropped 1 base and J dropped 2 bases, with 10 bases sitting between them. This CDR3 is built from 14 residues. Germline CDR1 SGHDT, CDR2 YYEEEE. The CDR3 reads CASSLSQEPYEQYF. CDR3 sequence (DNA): TGTGCCAGCAGCTTGAGTCAAGAGCCCTACGAGCAGTACTTC.

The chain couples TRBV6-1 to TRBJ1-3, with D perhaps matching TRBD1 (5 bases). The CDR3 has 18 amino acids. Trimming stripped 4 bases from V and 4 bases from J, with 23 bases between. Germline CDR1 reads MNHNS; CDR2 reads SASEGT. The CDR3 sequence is CASSAHPRQEGIGNTIYF. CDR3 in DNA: TGTGCCAGCAGTGCCCACCCACGTCAGGAGGGGATCGGAAACACCATATATTTT.

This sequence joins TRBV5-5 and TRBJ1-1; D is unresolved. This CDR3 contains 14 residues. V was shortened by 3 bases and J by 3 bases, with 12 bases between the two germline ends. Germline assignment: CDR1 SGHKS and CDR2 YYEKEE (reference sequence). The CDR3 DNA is TGTGCCAGCAGCTACGAGGGCCGGCACACTGAAGCTTTCTTT. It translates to CASSYEGRHTEAFF.

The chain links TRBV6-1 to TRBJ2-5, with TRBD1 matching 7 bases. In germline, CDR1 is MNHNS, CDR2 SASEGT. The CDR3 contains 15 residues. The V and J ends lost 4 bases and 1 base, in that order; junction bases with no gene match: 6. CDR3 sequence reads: CASSGWDSGQETQYF. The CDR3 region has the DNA TGTGCCAGCAGTGGGTGGGACAGCGGCCAAGAGACCCAGTACTTC.

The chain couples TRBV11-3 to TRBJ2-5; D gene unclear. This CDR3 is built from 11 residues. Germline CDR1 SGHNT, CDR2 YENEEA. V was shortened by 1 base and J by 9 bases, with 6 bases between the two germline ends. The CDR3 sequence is CASSLGGSQYF. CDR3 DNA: TGTGCCAGCAGCTTAGGTGGGTCCCAGTACTTC.

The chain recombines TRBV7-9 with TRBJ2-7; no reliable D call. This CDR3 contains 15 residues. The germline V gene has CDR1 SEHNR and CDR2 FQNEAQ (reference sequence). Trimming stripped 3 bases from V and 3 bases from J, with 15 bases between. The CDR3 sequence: CASSFGSSAIYEQYF. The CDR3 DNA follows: TGTGCCAGCAGCTTTGGGTCCTCAGCGATCTACGAGCAGTACTTC.

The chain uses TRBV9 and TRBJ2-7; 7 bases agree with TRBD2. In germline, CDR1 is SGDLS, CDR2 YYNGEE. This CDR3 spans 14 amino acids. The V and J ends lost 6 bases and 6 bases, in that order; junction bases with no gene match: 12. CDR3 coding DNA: TGTGCCAGCACCTTAGGCGAGACTAGCACCGAGCAGTACTTC. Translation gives CASTLGETSTEQYF.

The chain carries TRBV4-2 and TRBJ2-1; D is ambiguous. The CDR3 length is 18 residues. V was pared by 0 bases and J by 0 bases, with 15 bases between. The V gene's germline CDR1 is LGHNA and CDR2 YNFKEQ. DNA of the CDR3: TGTGCCAGCAGCCAAGAGATGGGGTTTAAGTCCTCCTACAATGAGCAGTTCTTC. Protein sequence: CASSQEMGFKSSYNEQFF.

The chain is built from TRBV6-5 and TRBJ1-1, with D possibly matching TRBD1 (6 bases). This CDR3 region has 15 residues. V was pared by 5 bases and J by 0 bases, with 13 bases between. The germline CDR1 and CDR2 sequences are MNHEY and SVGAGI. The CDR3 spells CASSHPGHLNTEAFF. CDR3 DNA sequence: TGTGCCAGCAGTCACCCGGGACACCTGAACACTGAAGCTTTCTTT.

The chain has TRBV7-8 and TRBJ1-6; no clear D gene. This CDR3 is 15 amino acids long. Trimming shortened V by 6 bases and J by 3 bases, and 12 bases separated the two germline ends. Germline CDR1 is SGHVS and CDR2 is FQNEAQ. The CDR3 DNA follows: TGTGCCAGCAGACGAGACATAGGCTATAATTCACCCCTCCACTTT. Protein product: CASRRDIGYNSPLHF.

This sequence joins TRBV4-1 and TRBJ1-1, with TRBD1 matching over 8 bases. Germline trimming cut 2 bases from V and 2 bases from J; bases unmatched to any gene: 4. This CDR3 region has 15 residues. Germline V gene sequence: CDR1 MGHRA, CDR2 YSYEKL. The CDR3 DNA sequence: TGCGCCAGCAGCCAACGACAGGGGCCTAACACTGAAGCTTTCTTT. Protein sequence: CASSQRQGPNTEAFF.

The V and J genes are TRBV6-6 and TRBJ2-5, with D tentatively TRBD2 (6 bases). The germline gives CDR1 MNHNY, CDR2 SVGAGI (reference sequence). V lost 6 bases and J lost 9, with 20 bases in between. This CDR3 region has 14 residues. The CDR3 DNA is TGTGCCAGCAGGCCCCTACTGGGCGGGATGGCCCAGTACTTC. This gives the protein CASRPLLGGMAQYF.

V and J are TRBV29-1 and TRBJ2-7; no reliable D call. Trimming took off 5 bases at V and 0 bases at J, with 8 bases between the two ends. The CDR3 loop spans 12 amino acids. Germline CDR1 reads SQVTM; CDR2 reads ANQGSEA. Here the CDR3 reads CSVKISSYEQYF. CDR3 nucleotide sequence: TGCAGCGTTAAAATCAGCTCCTACGAGCAGTACTTC.